This TCR beta chain is drawn from a study of a mutant IDH1 vaccine in newly diagnosed glioma. The wider study: Radiotherapy alone preceded vaccination by 4-6 weeks; alternatively, vaccination started with temozolomide cycles. Patients had received radiotherapy, temozolomide, or both previously, most receiving both.

The time point here: week 35, safety follow-up. Every vaccination contained 300 ug of the mutant IDH1 20-mer peptide and was paired with topical imiquimod. Per germline, CDR1 SGHAT and CDR2 FQNNGV. The CDR3 contains 13 residues. The assay was immunoSEQ multiplex PCR, and TCRdb's table has in-frame clones only and misses some. This table holds 65,000 to 85,000 clones, 70% to 90% found once. Study-wide results and limits: Patients mounted vaccine-induced immune responses in about 93% of cases.

About this clone itself: Its antigen is not identified. Relative to the germline gene, one junction end is altered; a read error may explain this.

This sample comprised PBMCs, obtained from a glioma patient whose treatment included an IDH1 peptide vaccine. This chain uses TRBV11-2 with TRBJ2-7; 7 bases are shared with TRBD2. This TCR came from a man aged 30 to 39 with glioma. The CDR3 loop reads CASSIAEFRDYHF. The CDR3 DNA reads TGTGCCAGCAGCATAGCCGAATTCCGGGACTACCACTTC.